A selection of T cell receptor beta chains follows, all from one sample in a study of T cell repertoires in cytomegalovirus infection. TCRdb used MiXCR to reprocess the reads, holding one entry per CDR3 protein. The table lists fewer than 200,000 distinct CDR3 sequences, nearly 9.5% of them singletons. Sequencing was performed on PBMCs. Receptors were obtained from a human donor in good health (CMV status not recorded). Some clones in this sample may be carry-over from other donors' samples. Both conserved end residues are part of each CDR3. A D gene is named only where the DNA matches it firmly. Only some rows state a clone size, as once, few, many or a class for expanded clones.

CDR3aa: CASKRDRVNTGELFF; CDR3nt: TGTGCCAGCAAAAGGGACAGGGTTAACACCGGGGAGCTGTTTTTT; j_gene: TRBJ2-2; v_gene: TRBV7-4; len: 15; d_gene: TRBD1; abundance: few
CDR3aa: CSARDNFRGNEQFF; CDR3nt: TGCAGTGCTAGAGATAATTTTCGAGGGAATGAGCAGTTCTTC; j_gene: TRBJ2-1; v_gene: TRBV20-1; len: 14; d_gene: NA; abundance: few
CDR3aa: CASSGAGGLGNYGYTF; CDR3nt: TGTGCCAGCAGCGGAGCGGGGGGCTTAGGGAACTATGGCTACACCTTC; j_gene: TRBJ1-2; v_gene: TRBV11-2; len: 16; d_gene: NA; abundance: NA
CDR3aa: CASSARTGPNYEQYF; CDR3nt: TGCGCCAGCAGCGCGCGAACAGGACCGAACTACGAGCAGTACTTC; j_gene: TRBJ2-7; v_gene: TRBV5-1; len: 15; d_gene: NA; abundance: many
CDR3aa: CASAGGYNQPQHF; CDR3nt: TGTGCCAGCGCCGGAGGTTACAATCAGCCCCAGCATTTT; j_gene: TRBJ1-5; v_gene: TRBV7-2; len: 13; d_gene: NA; abundance: NA
CDR3aa: CASSSTGTGGYEQYF; CDR3nt: TGTGCCAGCAGCTCGACTGGGACAGGGGGATACGAGCAGTACTTC; j_gene: TRBJ2-7; v_gene: TRBV7-2; len: 15; d_gene: TRBD1; abundance: many
CDR3aa: CASSLKGNRLSPLHF; CDR3nt: TGTGCCAGCAGCTTAAAGGGTAACCGACTTTCACCCCTCCACTTT; j_gene: TRBJ1-6; v_gene: TRBV7-9; len: 15; d_gene: NA; abundance: NA
CDR3aa: CASNLPGQGYNEQFF; CDR3nt: TGTGCCAGCAACCTTCCGGGACAGGGGTACAATGAGCAGTTCTTC; j_gene: TRBJ2-1; v_gene: TRBV28; len: 15; d_gene: TRBD1; abundance: NA
CDR3aa: CASSLTSGAGNTIYF; CDR3nt: TGCGCCAGCAGCTTGACTTCAGGGGCTGGAAACACCATATATTTT; j_gene: TRBJ1-3; v_gene: TRBV5-1; len: 15; d_gene: NA; abundance: NA
CDR3aa: CASSPRDILIPTGELFF; CDR3nt: TGTGCCAGCAGCCCCCGAGACATACTGATTCCCACCGGGGAGCTGTTTTTT; j_gene: TRBJ2-2; v_gene: TRBV11-2; len: 17; d_gene: NA; abundance: few
CDR3aa: CASSLSSGRAGEQFF; CDR3nt: TGTGCCAGCAGCCTCTCTAGCGGGAGGGCCGGTGAGCAGTTCTTC; j_gene: TRBJ2-1; v_gene: TRBV3-1; len: 15; d_gene: TRBD2; abundance: NA
CDR3aa: CSSSPRQGYEQYF; CDR3nt: TGTTCAAGCTCACCACGGCAGGGATACGAGCAGTACTTC; j_gene: TRBJ2-7; v_gene: TRBV18; len: 13; d_gene: NA; abundance: NA
CDR3aa: CASTNFLAGGYEQYF; CDR3nt: TGTGCCAGCACCAACTTTTTAGCGGGAGGTTACGAGCAGTACTTC; j_gene: TRBJ2-7; v_gene: TRBV6-2/TRBV6-3; len: 15; d_gene: TRBD2; abundance: many
CDR3aa: CASSYRDRDEQYF; CDR3nt: TGTGCCAGCAGTTACCGGGACAGGGACGAGCAGTACTTC; j_gene: TRBJ2-7; v_gene: TRBV6-6; len: 13; d_gene: TRBD1; abundance: many
CDR3aa: CASSQQDTQYF; CDR3nt: TGTGCCAGCAGTCAACAAGATACGCAGTATTTT; j_gene: TRBJ2-3; v_gene: TRBV25-1; len: 11; d_gene: NA; abundance: many
CDR3aa: CASSQDPGGSYGYTF; CDR3nt: TGCGCCAGCAGCCAAGATCCCGGGGGGAGCTATGGCTACACCTTC; j_gene: TRBJ1-2; v_gene: TRBV4-1; len: 15; d_gene: NA; abundance: few
CDR3aa: CASSPEGGLAEAFF; CDR3nt: TGTGCCAGCAGCCCGGAGGGCGGGTTAGCTGAAGCTTTCTTT; j_gene: TRBJ1-1; v_gene: TRBV28; len: 14; d_gene: NA; abundance: many
CDR3aa: CASSLGSRLGSEQFF; CDR3nt: TGTGCCAGCAGCTTAGGGTCCAGATTGGGGAGTGAGCAGTTCTTC; j_gene: TRBJ2-1; v_gene: TRBV7-9; len: 15; d_gene: NA; abundance: many
CDR3aa: CASCRDGILAEAFF; CDR3nt: TGTGCCAGCTGCCGGGACGGAATTTTAGCTGAAGCTTTCTTT; j_gene: TRBJ1-1; v_gene: TRBV6-2/TRBV6-3; len: 14; d_gene: NA; abundance: few
CDR3aa: CASDDGAGIGYGYTF; CDR3nt: TGTGCCAGCGACGACGGGGCAGGCATTGGGTATGGCTACACCTTC; j_gene: TRBJ1-2; v_gene: TRBV6-2/TRBV6-3; len: 15; d_gene: NA; abundance: many
CDR3aa: CSEWDKIYGYTF; CDR3nt: TGCAGCGAGTGGGACAAAATCTATGGCTACACCTTC; j_gene: TRBJ1-2; v_gene: TRBV29-1; len: 12; d_gene: NA; abundance: few
CDR3aa: CASSDWGPNTEAFF; CDR3nt: TGTGCCAGCAGCGATTGGGGGCCCAACACTGAAGCTTTCTTT; j_gene: TRBJ1-1; v_gene: TRBV7-6; len: 14; d_gene: NA; abundance: NA